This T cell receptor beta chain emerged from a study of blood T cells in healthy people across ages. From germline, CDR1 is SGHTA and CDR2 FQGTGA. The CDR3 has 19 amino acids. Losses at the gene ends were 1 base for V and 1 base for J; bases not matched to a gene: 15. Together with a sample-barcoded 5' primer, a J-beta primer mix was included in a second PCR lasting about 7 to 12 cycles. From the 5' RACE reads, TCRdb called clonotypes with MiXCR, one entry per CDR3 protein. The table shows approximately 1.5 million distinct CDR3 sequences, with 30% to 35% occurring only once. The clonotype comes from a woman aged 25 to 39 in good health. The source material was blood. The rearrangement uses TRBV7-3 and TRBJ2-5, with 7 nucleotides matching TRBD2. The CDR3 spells CASSLNPPVMSGVQETQYF. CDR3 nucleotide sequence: TGTGCCAGCAGCTTAAACCCCCCGGTAATGAGCGGGGTCCAAGAGACCCAGTACTTC.